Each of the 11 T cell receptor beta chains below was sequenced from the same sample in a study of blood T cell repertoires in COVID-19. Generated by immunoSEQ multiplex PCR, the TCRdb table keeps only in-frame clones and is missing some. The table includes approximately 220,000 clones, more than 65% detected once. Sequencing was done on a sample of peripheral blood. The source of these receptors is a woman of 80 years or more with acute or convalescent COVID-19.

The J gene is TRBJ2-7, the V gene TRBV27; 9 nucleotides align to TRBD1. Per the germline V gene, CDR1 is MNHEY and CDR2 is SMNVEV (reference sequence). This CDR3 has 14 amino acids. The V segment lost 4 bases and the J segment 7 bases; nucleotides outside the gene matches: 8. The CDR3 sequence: CASSSDRGTGEQYF. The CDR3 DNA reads TGTGCCAGCAGTTCCGACAGGGGGACGGGAGAGCAGTACTTC.

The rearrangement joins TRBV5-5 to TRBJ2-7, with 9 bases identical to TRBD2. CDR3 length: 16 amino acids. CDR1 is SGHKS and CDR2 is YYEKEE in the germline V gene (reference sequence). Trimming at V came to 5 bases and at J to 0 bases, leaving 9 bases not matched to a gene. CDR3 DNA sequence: TGTGCCAGCAGATCTAGCGGGACGGTCAGCTCCTACGAGCAGTACTTC. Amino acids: CASRSSGTVSSYEQYF.

CDR3 coding DNA: TGTGCCAGCAGTGTCGGGAACAGCTACAATGAGCAGTTCTTC. As protein: CASSVGNSYNEQFF. The chain uses TRBV25-1 and TRBJ2-1, with TRBD2 as a possible D gene (5 bases). The CDR3 extends over 14 amino acids. CDR1 is MGHDK, CDR2 SYGVNS, per germline. Trimming left V 4 bases short and J 3 bases short, with 10 bases between.

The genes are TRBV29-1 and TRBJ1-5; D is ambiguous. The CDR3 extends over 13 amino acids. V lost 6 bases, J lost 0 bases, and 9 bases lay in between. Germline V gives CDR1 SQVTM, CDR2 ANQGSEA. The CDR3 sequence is CSVSENSNQPQHF. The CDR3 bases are TGCAGCGTGTCAGAAAATAGCAATCAGCCCCAGCATTTT.

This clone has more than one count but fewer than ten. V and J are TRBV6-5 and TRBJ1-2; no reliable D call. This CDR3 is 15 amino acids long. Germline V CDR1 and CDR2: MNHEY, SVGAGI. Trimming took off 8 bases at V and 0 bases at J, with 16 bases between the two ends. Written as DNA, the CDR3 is TGTGCCAGCTCGGCGGCCCGAGTGGCTAACTATGGCTACACCTTC. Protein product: CASSAARVANYGYTF.

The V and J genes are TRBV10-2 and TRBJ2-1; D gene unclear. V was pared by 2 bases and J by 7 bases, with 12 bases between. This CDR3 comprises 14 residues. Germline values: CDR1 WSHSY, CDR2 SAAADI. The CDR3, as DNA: TGCGCCAGCAGTGAGCTTGGCCTCTGGAATGAGCAGTTCTTC. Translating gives CASSELGLWNEQFF.

As DNA, the CDR3 is TGTGCCAGCAGTTTTATGGGCGGCTACACCTTC. It is translated as CASSFMGGYTF. The chain recombines TRBV27 with TRBJ1-2; D remains ambiguous. The V gene lost 3 bases and the J gene lost 8 bases, with 7 bases spanning the gap. CDR1 and CDR2 (germline): MNHEY, SMNVEV (reference sequence). The CDR3 spans 11 residues.

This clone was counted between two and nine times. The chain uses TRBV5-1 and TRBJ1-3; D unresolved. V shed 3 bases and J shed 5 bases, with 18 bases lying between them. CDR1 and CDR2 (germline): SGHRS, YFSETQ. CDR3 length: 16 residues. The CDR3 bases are TGCGCCAGCAGCTCGGCCGGCGAGGGTTCCAGAAACACCATATATTTT. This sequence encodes CASSSAGEGSRNTIYF.

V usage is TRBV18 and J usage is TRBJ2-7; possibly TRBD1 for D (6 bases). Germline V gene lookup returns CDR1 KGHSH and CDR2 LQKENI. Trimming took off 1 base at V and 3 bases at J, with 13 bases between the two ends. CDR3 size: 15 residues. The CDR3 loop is CASSPRDRDNYEQYF. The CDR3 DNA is TGTGCCAGCTCACCACGGGACCGGGACAACTACGAGCAGTACTTC.

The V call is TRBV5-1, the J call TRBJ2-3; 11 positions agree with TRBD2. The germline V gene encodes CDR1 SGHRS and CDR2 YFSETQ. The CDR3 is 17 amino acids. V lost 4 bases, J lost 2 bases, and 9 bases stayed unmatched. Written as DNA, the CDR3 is TGCGCCAGCAGCCCTCCCGGGACTAGCGGTACCACAGATACGCAGTATTTT. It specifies CASSPPGTSGTTDTQYF.

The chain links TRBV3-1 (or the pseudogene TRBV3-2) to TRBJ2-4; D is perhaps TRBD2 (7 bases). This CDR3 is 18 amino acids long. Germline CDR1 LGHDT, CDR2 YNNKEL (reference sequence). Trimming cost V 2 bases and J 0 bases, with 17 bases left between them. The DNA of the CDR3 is TGTGCCAGCAGCCAACTCCCATGGGGGGGCGCAGCCAAAAACATTCAGTACTTC. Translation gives CASSQLPWGGAAKNIQYF.